This TCR beta chain was identified in a study of cytomegalovirus exposure and HLA in healthy donors. Study results and caveats: The authors later linked a missense DCLRE1C variant to TCR beta V- and J-gene trimming.

Comment on this clone: Its antigen remains unidentified.

The germline V and J ends were trimmed by 6 bases and 4 bases, with 7 bases remaining between them. This CDR3 region has 11 residues. Per germline, CDR1 MNHNS and CDR2 SASEGT. With 60 Vbeta and 13 Jbeta primers, the PCR was carried out. The protocol was immunoSEQ multiplex PCR, while the TCRdb copy is restricted to in-frame clones and leaves out a portion. The sample shows about 57,000 clones, approximately 83% of them seen only once. This TCR came from a man aged 30 to 39 in good health and CMV-seronegative. The material sequenced was PBMCs. This chain connects TRBV6-1 to TRBJ2-7; tentative D call: TRBD1 (6 bases). The CDR3 DNA reads as TGTGCCAGCAGGGACAGTTACGAGCAGTACTTC. Translating gives CASRDSYEQYF.